These 23 T cell receptor beta chains share one sample of origin, sequenced in a study of cytomegalovirus exposure and HLA in healthy donors. Amplification used 60 Vbeta primers and 13 Jbeta primers. Sequenced by immunoSEQ multiplex PCR; TCRdb stores in-frame clones only, minus some. The table lists 85,000 to 110,000 clones, approximately 73% of them singletons. Sequenced input: PBMCs. These TCRs come from a woman between 18 and 30 years old in good health and CMV-seropositive.

This clone was seen a few times. As DNA, the CDR3 is TGTGCCAGCTCACCGTTCGGGGGCTCCTACGAGCAGTACTTC. Translated: CASSPFGGSYEQYF. V gene TRBV11-3 combines with J gene TRBJ2-7; weak D call: TRBD2 (6 bases). V was pared by 8 bases and J by 0 bases, with 14 bases between. The CDR3 runs 14 residues. Germline V gives CDR1 SGHNT, CDR2 YENEEA.

V gene TRBV4-2 combines with J gene TRBJ1-5; 10 positions match TRBD1. The CDR3 has 16 amino acids. Unmatched junction bases numbered 5, after V lost 0 bases and J lost 6 bases. The germline gives CDR1 LGHNA, CDR2 YNFKEQ. The CDR3 DNA follows: TGTGCCAGCAGCCAAGACTATAGGACAGGGGGTCAGCCCCAGCATTTT. Its translation is CASSQDYRTGGQPQHF.

V is TRBV9 and J is TRBJ2-2, with TRBD1 as a possible D gene (6 bases). There are 15 residues in the CDR3. Trimming left V 4 bases short and J 4 bases short, with 14 bases between. Germline CDR1 and CDR2: SGDLS and YYNGEE. The CDR3 DNA sequence: TGTGCCAGCAGCCCCCCCCAGGGGTCCACCGGGGAGCTGTTTTTT. Translated, it gives CASSPPQGSTGELFF.

This sequence joins TRBV2 and TRBJ1-5, with D perhaps TRBD1 (6 bases). Germline-derived CDR1 and CDR2 are SNHLY and FYNNEI. The CDR3 has 15 residues. V lost 7 bases and J 5 bases, leaving 18 bases between the germline ends. Here the CDR3 reads CASTPPGTQHQPQHF. Written as DNA, the CDR3 is TGTGCCAGCACTCCACCCGGGACACAACATCAGCCCCAGCATTTT.

As for this clone: The same CDR3 is also encoded by other DNA sequences in this sample. This chain connects TRBV11-2 to TRBJ2-5, with D unresolved. Trimming removed 1 base at V and 5 bases at J, with 5 bases between. Germline-derived CDR1 and CDR2 are SGHAT and FQNNGV. CDR3 length: 12 amino acids. CDR3 sequence (DNA): TGTGCCAGCAGCTTAGGGGCGGAGACCCAGTACTTC. Translated, it gives CASSLGAETQYF.

The gene calls are TRBV12-5 and TRBJ1-2; 11 bases align to TRBD1. The germline V gene has CDR1 LGHNT and CDR2 FRNRAP. V was clipped by 5 bases and J by 4 bases; unmatched bases: 6. The CDR3 is 15 amino acids. This CDR3 reads CASGPGTGGIYGYTF. CDR3 in DNA: TGTGCTAGTGGTCCCGGGACAGGGGGAATCTATGGCTACACCTTC. Together with reference TRBV12-5 and TRBJ1-2, the CDR3 gives the full variable domain: DARVTQTPRHKVTEMGQEVTMRCQPILGHNTVFWYRQTMMQGLELLAYFRNRAPLDDSGMPKDRFSAEMPDATLATLKIQPSEPRDSAVYFCASGPGTGGIYGYTFGSGTRLTVV.

This clone was observed a single time. This CDR3 reads CASSRGGVGIINEKLFF. CDR3 nucleotides: TGTGCCAGCAGCAGGGGGGGGGTCGGGATCATAAATGAAAAACTGTTTTTT. The rearrangement joins TRBV5-4 to TRBJ1-4; maybe TRBD1 (6 bases). CDR1 is SGHNT and CDR2 is YYREEE in the germline V gene (reference sequence). V was cut by 4 bases and J by 5 bases, with 21 bases left in between. CDR3 length equals 17 residues.

The chain links TRBV18 to TRBJ2-7, with D perhaps TRBD1 (5 bases). Trimming took 1 base from V and 2 from J, leaving 15 bases between them. CDR1 is KGHSH and CDR2 is LQKENI in the germline V gene. The CDR3 has 16 residues. The DNA of the CDR3 is TGTGCCAGCTCACCACTGCGAAGGGGTACGGCCTACGAGCAGTACTTC. This codes for CASSPLRRGTAYEQYF. Complete variable domain (other parts from reference TRBV18 and TRBJ2-7): NAGVMQNPRHLVRRRGQEARLRCSPMKGHSHVYWYRQLPEEGLKFMVYLQKENIIDESGMPKERFSAEFPKEGPSILRIQQVVRGDSAAYFCASSPLRRGTAYEQYFGPGTRLTVT.

This sequence joins TRBV11-3 and TRBJ2-5; 8 bases fit TRBD2. With V trimmed by 1 base and J by 2 bases, 6 bases remained unmatched. The CDR3 sequence is 16 residues long. From germline, CDR1 is SGHNT and CDR2 YENEEA. CDR3 residues: CASSLGVGGEQETQYF. The CDR3 nucleotides are TGTGCCAGCAGCTTAGGGGTCGGGGGGGAACAAGAGACCCAGTACTTC.

This chain uses TRBV11-2 with TRBJ1-4; D gene ambiguous. The CDR3 covers 13 residues. The germline gives CDR1 SGHAT, CDR2 FQNNGV. The V and J ends lost 3 bases and 3 bases respectively, with 5 bases between them. The CDR3 DNA is TGTGCCAGCAGCTTCGGGGCTAATGAAAAACTGTTTTTT. As protein: CASSFGANEKLFF.

This chain joins TRBV9 and TRBJ1-2; D remains unclear. Deletions cut 3 bases from V and 7 bases from J, with 10 bases between. Looked up from germline, CDR1 is SGDLS and CDR2 is YYNGEE. The length of the CDR3 is 12 residues. The CDR3 nucleotides are TGTGCCAGCAGCGGTCGGGTGGGTGGCTACACCTTC. Its translation is CASSGRVGGYTF.

The chain joins TRBV15 to TRBJ1-1, with D hard to call. V lost 5 bases and J lost 0, with 7 bases in between. From germline, CDR1 is LNHNV and CDR2 YYDKDF (reference sequence). The CDR3 consists of 13 residues. The CDR3: CATSALLNTEAFF. In DNA form, the CDR3 reads TGTGCCACCAGCGCCCTATTGAACACTGAAGCTTTCTTT.

This clone was observed a handful of times. The gene calls are TRBV4-1 and TRBJ1-5; no reliable D call. The CDR3 extends over 17 amino acids. Germline V CDR1 and CDR2: MGHRA, YSYEKL. V was cut by 0 bases and J by 4 bases, with 16 bases left in between. CDR3 sequence (DNA): TGCGCCAGCAGCCAAGATAGGAGTGTCTACGGGAATCAGCCCCAGCATTTT. This codes for CASSQDRSVYGNQPQHF.

The rearrangement joins TRBV27 to TRBJ1-5; possible D gene TRBD1, 5 bases. V was cut by 6 bases and J by 2 bases, with 11 bases left in between. The V gene's germline CDR1 is MNHEY and CDR2 SMNVEV (reference sequence). CDR3 length: 14 residues. The CDR3 nucleotides read TGTGCCAGCAGGCAGGGTTTCGGCAATCAGCCCCAGCATTTT. Protein sequence: CASRQGFGNQPQHF.

The rearrangement uses TRBV29-1 and TRBJ2-7, with D perhaps matching TRBD1 (6 bases). The CDR3 is made up of 14 amino acids. Deletions cut 2 bases from V and 4 bases from J, with 15 bases between. CDR1 and CDR2 (germline): SQVTM, ANQGSEA. In nucleotides, the CDR3 is TGCAGCGTTGAAATCCAGGGGTGGTCTTACGAGCAGTACTTC. The encoded protein is CSVEIQGWSYEQYF.

V usage is TRBV4-2 and J usage is TRBJ2-3; D not certain. Germline V gene lookup returns CDR1 LGHNA and CDR2 YNFKEQ. Deletions cut 0 bases from V and 4 bases from J, with 14 bases between. The CDR3 consists of 16 residues. The CDR3: CASSQESASPADTQYF. The CDR3, as DNA: TGTGCCAGCAGCCAAGAGAGTGCTAGTCCGGCAGATACGCAGTATTTT.

The chain employs TRBV10-3 and TRBJ2-7, with D possibly matching TRBD2 (5 bases). The CDR3 is 15 residues long. Trimming removed 3 bases from V and 6 bases from J, with 18 bases in between. From germline, CDR1 is ENHRY and CDR2 SYGVKD. The CDR3 protein is CAISERESGRSEQYF. DNA of the CDR3: TGTGCCATCAGTGAAAGAGAAAGCGGAAGAAGCGAGCAGTACTTC.

The chain is built from TRBV29-1 and TRBJ1-5; weak D call: TRBD1 (5 bases). The V gene's germline CDR1 is SQVTM and CDR2 ANQGSEA. The CDR3 is 13 amino acids. V was clipped by 4 bases and J by 4 bases, with 11 bases between them. DNA for the CDR3: TGCAGCGTTGGGGGCAGCTTTAATCAGCCCCAGCATTTT. Translating gives CSVGGSFNQPQHF.

The V gene is TRBV5-1, the J gene TRBJ2-4; 7 nucleotides align to TRBD1. CDR1 and CDR2 from the germline V gene are SGHRS and YFSETQ. V trimming: 5 bases; J trimming: 0 bases; junction bases outside the gene matches: 20. CDR3 length: 20 amino acids. CDR3 coding DNA: TGCGCCAGCAGGTCCGGGATGCGGACAGGTGAACTCCTAGCCAAAAACATTCAGTACTTC. It specifies CASRSGMRTGELLAKNIQYF. Looking up the rest from reference TRBV5-1 and TRBJ2-4 gives the full variable domain: KAGVTQTPRYLIKTRGQQVTLSCSPISGHRSVSWYQQTPGQGLQFLFEYFSETQRNKGNFPGRFSGRQFSNSRSEMNVSTLELGDSALYLCASRSGMRTGELLAKNIQYFGAGTRLSVL.

V usage is TRBV5-4 and J usage is TRBJ1-1; 10 nucleotides align to TRBD1. The CDR3 is 15 amino acids. Per germline, CDR1 SGHNT and CDR2 YYREEE (reference sequence). Trimming removed 4 bases from V and 4 bases from J; junction bases left unmatched: 7. CDR3 nucleotides: TGTGCCAGCAGCGATAGGGACAGGGGCAGCACTGAAGCTTTCTTT. This codes for CASSDRDRGSTEAFF.

This clone appeared a single time. A junction end diverges from the germline sequence, so it may reflect a read error. The sample holds other DNA sequences that translate to the same CDR3. The chain couples TRBV28 to TRBJ2-7; TRBD2 aligns across 7 bases. CDR1 is MDHEN and CDR2 is SYDVKM in the germline V gene. The CDR3 is made up of 15 amino acids. CDR3 nucleotide sequence: TGCGCCAGCAGCAAATCGACTAGCTCCCCCTTTAGGCAGTACTTC. This gives the protein CASSKSTSSPFRQYF.

The chain recombines TRBV7-2 with TRBJ1-3; 10 bases map to TRBD1. Germline assignment: CDR1 SGHTA and CDR2 FQGNSA. The junction had 7 bases not matched to a gene; V was cut back by 5 bases and J by 0 bases. This CDR3 is built from 17 residues. CDR3 loop: CASSRWTGGTSGNTIYF. Written as DNA, the CDR3 is TGTGCCAGCAGCCGATGGACAGGGGGTACCTCTGGAAACACCATATATTTT.

This clone was observed a few times. The chain carries TRBV10-3 and TRBJ1-4; perhaps TRBD1 as D (6 bases). There are 14 residues in the CDR3. Trimming left V 10 bases short and J 1 base short, with 13 bases between. CDR1 is ENHRY, CDR2 SYGVKD, per germline. CDR3 region: CATRDTGTNEKLFF. DNA of the CDR3: TGTGCCACCCGGGACACAGGAACTAATGAAAAACTGTTTTTT.